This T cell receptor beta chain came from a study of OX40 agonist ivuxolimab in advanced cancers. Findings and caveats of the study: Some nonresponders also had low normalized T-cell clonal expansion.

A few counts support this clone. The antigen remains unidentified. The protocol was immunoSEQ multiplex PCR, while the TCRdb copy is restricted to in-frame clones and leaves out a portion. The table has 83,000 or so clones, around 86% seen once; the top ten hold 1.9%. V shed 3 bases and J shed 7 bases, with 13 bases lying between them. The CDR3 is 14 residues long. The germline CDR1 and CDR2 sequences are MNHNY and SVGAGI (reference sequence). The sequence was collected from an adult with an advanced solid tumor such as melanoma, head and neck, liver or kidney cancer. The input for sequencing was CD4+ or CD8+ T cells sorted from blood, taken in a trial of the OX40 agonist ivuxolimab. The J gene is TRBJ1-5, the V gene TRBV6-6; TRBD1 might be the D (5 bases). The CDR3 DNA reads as TGTGCCAGCAGTTATCCCCTGACAGCACAGCCCCAGCATTTT. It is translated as CASSYPLTAQPQHF.